This TCR beta chain was observed in a study of blood T cells in healthy people across ages. Primers used in a second PCR of about 6 to 12 cycles were a sample-barcoded 5' primer and a J-beta primer mix. A single record per CDR3 protein comes from TCRdb applying MiXCR to the 5' RACE reads. This table holds about 760,000 distinct CDR3 sequences, more than 20% found once. With respect to this clonotype: Its target is unknown.

Donors were healthy Caucasian individuals from Russia aged about 6 to 90. Overall study results and limits: Expanded clonotype changes were possibly confounded by unknown donor CMV status.

The CDR3 length is 15 residues. This same sample was also taken into another study, of T cells of mothers and their children. That work states: Donation involved three healthy Caucasian mothers and the six children that they had. Sequencing got over 8.5 million TCR beta CDR3 reads from each mother and roughly 2.7 million from each child.

Sequencing was carried out using blood. The chain joins TRBV12-3 or TRBV12-4 to TRBJ2-5; 9 bases line up with TRBD1. Near its end, the DNA agrees better with TRBJ2-1, so the J call may be wrong. The source is a boy aged 5 to 17 in good health. Here the CDR3 DNA reads TGTGCCAGCAGTGGTGGACCGGGACAGGGCAATGAGCAGTTCTTC. This sequence encodes CASSGGPGQGNEQFF.